One sample yielded the 27 T cell receptor beta chains listed below, sequenced in a study of CD8+ T cells in alopecia areata. As part of sample collection, lesional scalp punch biopsies and peripheral blood were taken from alopecia areata patients. Extracted RNA was reverse transcribed into cDNA, the sequencing template. The repertoire was sequenced with immunoSEQ multiplex PCR; TCRdb's copy has only in-frame clones and lacks some. The data hold roughly 20,000 clones, with more than 60% observed a single time. This material consisted of skin, taken at week 0. The receptors originated from a human donor with alopecia areata.

This sequence joins TRBV6-5 and TRBJ2-4; D might be TRBD1 (6 bases). The V and J ends lost 5 bases and 7 bases respectively, with 12 bases between them. The CDR3 has 13 amino acids. The germline V gene has CDR1 MNHEY and CDR2 SVGAGI. Written as DNA, the CDR3 is TGTGCCAGCAGTACCACAGGGAAGAACATTCAGTACTTC. The encoded protein is CASSTTGKNIQYF.

This chain connects TRBV10-3 to TRBJ2-5; TRBD1 might be the D (6 bases). The CDR3 consists of 16 residues. In germline, CDR1 is ENHRY, CDR2 SYGVKD. The V gene lost 0 bases and the J gene lost 1 base, with 12 bases spanning the gap. The CDR3 loop reads CAISESGRGSQETQYF. Written as DNA, the CDR3 is TGTGCCATCAGTGAGTCTGGCAGGGGCTCCCAAGAGACCCAGTACTTC.

This clone has more than one count but fewer than ten. The chain uses TRBV14 and TRBJ2-1; maybe TRBD2 (5 bases). There are 15 residues in the CDR3. Germline assignment: CDR1 SGHDN and CDR2 FVKESK. Trimming removed 1 base at V and 4 bases at J, with 11 bases between. The CDR3 DNA reads as TGTGCCAGCAGCCAAGCGCTACTAGGGTACAATGAGCAGTTCTTC. Its translation: CASSQALLGYNEQFF. The whole variable domain, filled in from reference TRBV14 and TRBJ2-1, reads EAGVTQFPSHSVIEKGQTVTLRCDPISGHDNLYWYRRVMGKEIKFLLHFVKESKQDESGMPNNRFLAERTGGTYSTLKVQPAELEDSGVYFCASSQALLGYNEQFFGPGTRLTVL.

The chain uses TRBV6-1 and TRBJ2-7; TRBD2 matches at 8 bases. This CDR3 region has 14 residues. CDR1 and CDR2 from the germline V gene are MNHNS and SASEGT. Germline trimming cut 5 bases from V and 0 bases from J; bases unmatched to any gene: 3. The CDR3 loop reads CASSTLAGSYEQYF. The CDR3 nucleotides read TGTGCCAGCAGTACCCTAGCGGGCTCCTACGAGCAGTACTTC.

This clone was detected only once. The gene calls are TRBV4-1 and TRBJ1-2; possibly TRBD1 for D (5 bases). Germline CDR1 reads MGHRA; CDR2 reads YSYEKL. The CDR3 sequence is 16 residues long. Trimming shortened V by 0 bases and J by 5 bases, and 16 bases separated the two germline ends. The CDR3 here is CASSQDHGQGRYGYTF. The CDR3 nucleotides read TGCGCCAGCAGCCAAGATCACGGGCAGGGACGGTATGGCTACACCTTC.

The chain carries TRBV4-3 and TRBJ1-1; D possibly corresponds to TRBD1 (5 bases). Trimming left V 0 bases short and J 10 bases short, with 15 bases between. Looked up from germline, CDR1 is LGHNA and CDR2 is YSLEER. This CDR3 spans 14 amino acids. The CDR3 sequence: CASSQDGGRGLAFF. The CDR3 region has the DNA TGCGCCAGCAGCCAAGATGGGGGTCGGGGGTTAGCTTTCTTT.

The rearrangement links TRBV30 to TRBJ2-5, with D possibly being TRBD1 (5 bases). The J call could be wrong; TRBJ2-7 is a better fit for the DNA end. CDR3 length: 15 amino acids. Germline V lookup: CDR1 GTSNPN, CDR2 SVGIG (reference sequence). Here the CDR3 DNA reads TGTGCCTGGAGTCGTAGCAGGGTGGGGATCTACGAGCAGTACTTC. Residues: CAWSRSRVGIYEQYF.

The chain uses TRBV5-4 and TRBJ2-4; D possibly corresponds to TRBD1 (5 bases). V lost 2 bases and J 4 bases, leaving 7 bases between the germline ends. Germline CDR1 and CDR2: SGHNT and YYREEE (reference sequence). The CDR3 contains 13 residues. The CDR3 bases are TGTGCCAGCAGCTTCGCAGGGAAAAACATTCAGTACTTC. It encodes CASSFAGKNIQYF.

This clone occurred once. The V gene is TRBV19, the J gene TRBJ1-2, with TRBD1 matching over 10 bases. The CDR3 totals 16 residues. With 6 bases clipped from V and 5 bases from J, the junction kept 12 bases outside the gene matches. Per germline, CDR1 LNHDA and CDR2 SQIVND (reference sequence). The CDR3 sequence: CASRPSTGGFFYGYTF. The CDR3, as DNA: TGTGCCAGTAGGCCTTCGACAGGGGGCTTTTTTTATGGCTACACCTTC.

This chain connects TRBV4-2 to TRBJ1-2, with D hard to call. Germline loops: CDR1 LGHNA, CDR2 YNFKEQ. Trimming removed 1 base from V and 4 bases from J, with 7 bases in between. This CDR3 region has 13 residues. DNA for the CDR3: TGTGCCAGCAGCCAAGGAGGGCCCTATGGCTACACCTTC. Protein: CASSQGGPYGYTF.

This chain connects TRBV5-4 to TRBJ2-7; 9 bases line up with TRBD1. This CDR3 comprises 15 residues. CDR1 SGHNT and CDR2 YYREEE come from the germline V gene (reference sequence). Germline trimming cut 5 bases from V and 2 bases from J; bases unmatched to any gene: 8. As DNA, the CDR3 is TGTGCCAGCAGATCTGACAGGGGGATCGCCTACGAGCAGTACTTC. Translating gives CASRSDRGIAYEQYF.

The V and J genes are TRBV5-1 and TRBJ2-2; 11 bases line up with TRBD2. This CDR3 is 17 amino acids long. Germline trimming cut 4 bases from V and 1 base from J; bases unmatched to any gene: 6. CDR1 SGHRS and CDR2 YFSETQ come from the germline V gene. The CDR3 DNA is TGCGCCAGCAGCCTGCCCGGGACTAGCGGGAACACCGGGGAGCTGTTTTTT. It encodes CASSLPGTSGNTGELFF. Full variable domain (outside the CDR3, taken from reference TRBV5-1 and TRBJ2-2): KAGVTQTPRYLIKTRGQQVTLSCSPISGHRSVSWYQQTPGQGLQFLFEYFSETQRNKGNFPGRFSGRQFSNSRSEMNVSTLELGDSALYLCASSLPGTSGNTGELFFGEGSRLTVL.

This clone has only a few counts. The rearrangement joins TRBV6-1 to TRBJ2-7; 10 positions match TRBD1. Germline V gives CDR1 MNHNS, CDR2 SASEGT. The CDR3 length is 13 residues. V lost 5 bases and J lost 6; bases outside the gene matches: 4. Here the CDR3 DNA reads TGTGCCAGCAGTTTCGGGACAGGGGCCGAGCAGTACTTC. Its protein is CASSFGTGAEQYF.

This clone has just a few counts. The chain couples TRBV6-5 to TRBJ1-2, with a tentative D call TRBD1 (5 bases). This CDR3 contains 14 residues. Per the germline V gene, CDR1 is MNHEY and CDR2 is SVGAGI. V lost 5 bases and J lost 8, with 18 bases in between. The CDR3 spells CASSPRNGGKGYTF. In DNA, the CDR3 is TGTGCCAGCAGTCCTCGAAATGGGGGGAAGGGCTACACCTTC.

V gene TRBV7-6 combines with J gene TRBJ2-5, with 14 positions matching TRBD2. This CDR3 has 18 residues. Looked up from germline, CDR1 is SGHVS and CDR2 is FNYEAQ. V was clipped by 5 bases and J by 9 bases; unmatched bases: 17. The CDR3 coding sequence is TGTGCCAGCAGCATCCTCAGGGTTGGGACTAGCGGGGGTGAGGCCCAGTACTTC. Amino acids: CASSILRVGTSGGEAQYF.

The chain uses TRBV2 and TRBJ2-3, with unresolved D. Germline CDR1 and CDR2: SNHLY and FYNNEI. The CDR3 is 13 residues long. V lost 6 bases and J lost 4, with 11 bases in between. The DNA for the CDR3 is TGTGCCAGCAGCCCCCTTTGGGCAGATACGCAGTATTTT. It is translated as CASSPLWADTQYF.

This clone showed up just a few times. The V call is TRBV9, the J call TRBJ1-1, with TRBD1 as a possible D gene (6 bases). CDR3 length equals 14 residues. Germline assignment: CDR1 SGDLS and CDR2 YYNGEE. Deletions cut 5 bases from V and 5 bases from J, with 16 bases between. The CDR3 spells CASSERGAKTEAFF. The CDR3 DNA reads as TGTGCCAGCAGTGAACGGGGGGCGAAGACTGAAGCTTTCTTT.

V is TRBV4-1 and J is TRBJ2-6, with no clear D. CDR1 MGHRA and CDR2 YSYEKL come from the germline V gene. This CDR3 contains 16 residues. Trimming shortened V by 4 bases and J by 0 bases, and 10 bases separated the two germline ends. The CDR3 DNA follows: TGCGCCAGCAGCCTTATCAGGTTCTCTGGGGCCAACGTCCTGACTTTC. Encoded protein: CASSLIRFSGANVLTF.

The rearrangement joins TRBV5-8 to TRBJ2-2; TRBD1 matches at 7 bases. The CDR3 has 15 amino acids. Germline CDR1 is SGHTS and CDR2 is YDEGEE. J lost 1 base, V lost 2 bases, and 2 bases had no gene match. CDR3 residues: CASSLWTGNTGELFF. In nucleotides, the CDR3 is TGTGCCAGCAGCTTATGGACAGGGAACACCGGGGAGCTGTTTTTT.

This clone was seen more than once but under ten times. V gene TRBV14 combines with J gene TRBJ1-6, with D possibly TRBD1 on 6 matching bases. This CDR3 has 15 amino acids. Germline values: CDR1 SGHDN, CDR2 FVKESK. V was shortened by 4 bases and J by 7 bases, with 14 bases between the two germline ends. This chain's CDR3 is CASSPRGTGNSPLHF. CDR3 nucleotide sequence: TGTGCCAGCAGCCCAAGAGGTACAGGGAATTCACCCCTCCACTTT.

The chain links TRBV7-2 to TRBJ2-5; TRBD2 aligns across 9 bases. The germline CDR1 and CDR2 sequences are SGHTA and FQGNSA. The CDR3 sequence is 15 residues long. With 5 bases clipped from V and 4 bases from J, the junction kept 8 bases outside the gene matches. The DNA for the CDR3 is TGTGCCAGCAGCAGCATGCGGGGGGGCTTAGAGACCCAGTACTTC. Its protein is CASSSMRGGLETQYF.

This chain connects TRBV6-5 to TRBJ2-2, with unresolved D. Per germline, CDR1 MNHEY and CDR2 SVGAGI. Trimming pared 0 bases from V and 6 bases from J, leaving 5 bases between. This CDR3 region has 13 residues. The CDR3 DNA reads TGTGCCAGCAGTTACTCTAGACCCGGGGAGCTGTTTTTT. The encoded protein is CASSYSRPGELFF.

The V call is TRBV5-8, the J call TRBJ2-7; TRBD1 agrees at 7 bases. J lost 2 bases, V lost 6 bases, and 8 bases had no gene match. CDR1 and CDR2 (germline): SGHTS, YDEGEE. This CDR3 has 14 amino acids. The CDR3, as DNA: TGTGCCAGCATCCCTCGTGGGACAGCCTACGAGCAGTACTTC. The encoded protein is CASIPRGTAYEQYF.

The rearrangement uses TRBV5-1 and TRBJ2-3, with 7 bases that match TRBD1. The V gene's germline CDR1 is SGHRS and CDR2 YFSETQ. The CDR3 spans 16 residues. With V trimmed by 7 bases and J by 4 bases, 15 bases remained unmatched. CDR3 sequence (DNA): TGCGCCAGCCACCGTTACAGGGGCTCTTGGGCAGATACGCAGTATTTT. Translation gives CASHRYRGSWADTQYF.

The rearrangement uses TRBV28 and TRBJ2-2; D unclear. The CDR3 is 14 amino acids. Per the germline V gene, CDR1 is MDHEN and CDR2 is SYDVKM. Trimming shortened V by 4 bases and J by 1 base, and 7 bases separated the two germline ends. CDR3 coding DNA: TGTGCCAGCAGTTCCGGGCAGAACACCGGGGAGCTGTTTTTT. It encodes CASSSGQNTGELFF. The full variable domain, in which reference TRBV28 and TRBJ2-2 provide the parts outside the CDR3, is DVKVTQSSRYLVKRTGEKVFLECVQDMDHENMFWYRQDPGLGLRLIYFSYDVKMKEKGDIPEGYSVSREKKERFSLILESASTNQTSMYLCASSSGQNTGELFFGEGSRLTVL.

The V and J genes are TRBV5-1 and TRBJ2-5; a weak D match, TRBD2 (5 bases). The CDR3 loop spans 13 amino acids. V gave up 3 bases and J gave up 5 bases, with 11 bases separating them. Germline CDR1 is SGHRS and CDR2 is YFSETQ. The CDR3 spells CASSWPGEETQYF. The CDR3 DNA follows: TGCGCCAGCAGCTGGCCCGGGGAGGAGACCCAGTACTTC.

The V and J genes are TRBV9 and TRBJ2-5; D is possibly TRBD2 (5 bases). Germline V gene sequence: CDR1 SGDLS, CDR2 YYNGEE. This CDR3 spans 19 amino acids. Trimming took off 4 bases at V and 0 bases at J, with 25 bases between the two ends. The CDR3 DNA follows: TGTGCCAGCAGCCCACACAACTTGACTCTAGCCTCGTACCAAGAGACCCAGTACTTC. Translation: CASSPHNLTLASYQETQYF.